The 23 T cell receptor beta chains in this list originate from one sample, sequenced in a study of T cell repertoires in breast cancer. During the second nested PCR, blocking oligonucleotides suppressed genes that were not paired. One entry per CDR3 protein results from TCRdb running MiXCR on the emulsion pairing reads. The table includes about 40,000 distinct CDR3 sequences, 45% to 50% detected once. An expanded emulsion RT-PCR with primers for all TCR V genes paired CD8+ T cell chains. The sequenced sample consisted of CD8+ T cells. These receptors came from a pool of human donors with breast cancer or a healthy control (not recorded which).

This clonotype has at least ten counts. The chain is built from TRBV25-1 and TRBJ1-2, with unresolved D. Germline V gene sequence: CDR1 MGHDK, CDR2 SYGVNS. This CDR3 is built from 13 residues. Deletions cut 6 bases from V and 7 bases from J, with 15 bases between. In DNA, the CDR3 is TGTGCCAGCAGACCAGGACTGGCGATTGGCTACACCTTC. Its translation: CASRPGLAIGYTF.

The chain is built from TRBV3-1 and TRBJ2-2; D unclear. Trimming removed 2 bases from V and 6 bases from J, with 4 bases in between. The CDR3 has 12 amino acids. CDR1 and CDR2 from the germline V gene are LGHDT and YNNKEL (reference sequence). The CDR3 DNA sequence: TGTGCCAGCAGCCAAAGCCCCGGGGAGCTGTTTTTT. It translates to CASSQSPGELFF.

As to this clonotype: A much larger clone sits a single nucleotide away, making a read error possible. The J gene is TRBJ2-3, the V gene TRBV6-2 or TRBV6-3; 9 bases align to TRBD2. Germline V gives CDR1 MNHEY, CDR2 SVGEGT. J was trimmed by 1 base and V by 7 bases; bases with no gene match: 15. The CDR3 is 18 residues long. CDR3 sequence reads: CASTLFWVAGERTDTQYF. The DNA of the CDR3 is TGTGCCAGCACACTCTTTTGGGTAGCGGGGGAACGCACAGATACGCAGTATTTT.

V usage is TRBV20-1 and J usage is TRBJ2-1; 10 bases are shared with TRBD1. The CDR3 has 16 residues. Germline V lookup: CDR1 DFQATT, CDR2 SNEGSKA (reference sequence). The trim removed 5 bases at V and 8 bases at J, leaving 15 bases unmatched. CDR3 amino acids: CSAGGTGASGVYEQFF. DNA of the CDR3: TGCAGTGCTGGAGGGACAGGGGCTAGTGGGGTTTATGAGCAGTTCTTC.

CDR3 DNA sequence: TGTGCCTGGAGCTTAGGGCTATCCTACGAGCAGTACTTC. Its translation: CAWSLGLSYEQYF. V gene TRBV30 combines with J gene TRBJ2-7; D gene unclear. Germline V lookup: CDR1 GTSNPN, CDR2 SVGIG (reference sequence). Trimming removed 3 bases from V and 1 base from J, with 10 bases in between. The CDR3 is 13 residues long.

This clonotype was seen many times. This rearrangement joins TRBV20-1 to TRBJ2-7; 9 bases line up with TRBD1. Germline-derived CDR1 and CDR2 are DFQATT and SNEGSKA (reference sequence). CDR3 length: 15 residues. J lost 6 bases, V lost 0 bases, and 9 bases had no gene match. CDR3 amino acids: CSARDPGQGRSEQYF. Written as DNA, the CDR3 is TGCAGTGCTAGAGACCCCGGACAGGGGAGAAGCGAGCAGTACTTC.

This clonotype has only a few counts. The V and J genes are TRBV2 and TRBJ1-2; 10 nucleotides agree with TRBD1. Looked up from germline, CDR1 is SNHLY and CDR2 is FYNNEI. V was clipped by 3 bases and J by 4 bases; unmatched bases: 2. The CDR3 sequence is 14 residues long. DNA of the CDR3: TGTGCCAGCAGTGAGGGACAGGGGATCTATGGCTACACCTTC. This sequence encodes CASSEGQGIYGYTF.

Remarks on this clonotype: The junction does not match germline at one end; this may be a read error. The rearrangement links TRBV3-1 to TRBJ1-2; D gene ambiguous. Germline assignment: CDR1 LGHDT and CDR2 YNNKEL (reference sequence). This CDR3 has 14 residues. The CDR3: CASNQEPAASSYTF. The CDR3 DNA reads TGTGCCAGCAACCAAGAGCCCGCTGCCAGTAGCTACACCTTC.

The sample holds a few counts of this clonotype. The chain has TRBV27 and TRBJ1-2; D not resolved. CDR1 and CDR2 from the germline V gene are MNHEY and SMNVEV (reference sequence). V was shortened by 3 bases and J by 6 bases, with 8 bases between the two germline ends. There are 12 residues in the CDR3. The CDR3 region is CASSLSGNGYTF. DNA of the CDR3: TGTGCCAGCAGTTTGAGTGGGAATGGCTACACCTTC.

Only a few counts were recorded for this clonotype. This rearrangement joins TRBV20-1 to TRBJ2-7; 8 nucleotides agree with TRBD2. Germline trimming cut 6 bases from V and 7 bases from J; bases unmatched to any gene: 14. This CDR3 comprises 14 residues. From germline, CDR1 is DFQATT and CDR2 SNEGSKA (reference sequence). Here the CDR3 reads CSAGGGFVTDEQYF. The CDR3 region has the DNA TGCAGTGCCGGCGGGGGGTTCGTTACGGATGAGCAGTACTTC.

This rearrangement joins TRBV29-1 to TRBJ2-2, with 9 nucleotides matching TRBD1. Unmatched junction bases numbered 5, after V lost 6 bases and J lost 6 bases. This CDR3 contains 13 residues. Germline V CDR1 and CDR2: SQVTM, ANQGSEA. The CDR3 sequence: CSVARQGAGELFF. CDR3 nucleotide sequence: TGCAGCGTGGCCCGACAGGGGGCCGGGGAGCTGTTTTTT.

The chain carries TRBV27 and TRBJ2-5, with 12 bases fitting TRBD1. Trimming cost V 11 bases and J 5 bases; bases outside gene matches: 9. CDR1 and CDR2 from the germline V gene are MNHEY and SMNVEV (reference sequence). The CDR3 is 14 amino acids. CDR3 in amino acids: CACGWDRGLETQYF. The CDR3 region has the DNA TGTGCCTGCGGATGGGACAGGGGGCTGGAGACCCAGTACTTC.

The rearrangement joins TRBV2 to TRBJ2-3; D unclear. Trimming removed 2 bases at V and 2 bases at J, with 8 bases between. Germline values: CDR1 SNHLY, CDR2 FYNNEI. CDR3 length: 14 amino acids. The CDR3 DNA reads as TGTGCCAGCAGTGAACCCCAGATCACAGATACGCAGTATTTT. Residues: CASSEPQITDTQYF. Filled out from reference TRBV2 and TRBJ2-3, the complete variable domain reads EPEVTQTPSHQVTQMGQEVILRCVPISNHLYFYWYRQILGQKVEFLVSFYNNEISEKSEIFDDQFSVERPDGSNFTLKIRSTKLEDSAMYFCASSEPQITDTQYFGPGTRLTVL.

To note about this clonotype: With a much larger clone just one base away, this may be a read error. CDR3 nucleotide sequence: TGCAGTGCTAGAGATCAAGCGTGGGAGCAGTGCTTC. This sequence encodes CSARDQAWEQCF. The chain employs TRBV20-1 and TRBJ2-7, with TRBD2 as a possible D gene (5 bases). Germline CDR1 and CDR2: DFQATT and SNEGSKA (reference sequence). This CDR3 region has 12 residues.

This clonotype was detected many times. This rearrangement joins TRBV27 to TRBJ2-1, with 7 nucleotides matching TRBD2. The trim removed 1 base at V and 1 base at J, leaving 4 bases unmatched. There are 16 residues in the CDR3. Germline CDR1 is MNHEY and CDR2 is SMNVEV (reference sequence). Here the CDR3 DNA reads TGTGCCAGCAGTTTATACACTAGCGCGTCCTACAATGAGCAGTTCTTC. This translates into CASSLYTSASYNEQFF.

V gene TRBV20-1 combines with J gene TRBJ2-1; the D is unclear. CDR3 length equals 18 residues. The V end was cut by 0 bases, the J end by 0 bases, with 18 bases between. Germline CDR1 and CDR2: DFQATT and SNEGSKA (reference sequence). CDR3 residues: CSARDESASVSSYNEQFF. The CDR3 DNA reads TGCAGTGCTAGAGATGAAAGCGCCTCGGTTAGCTCCTACAATGAGCAGTTCTTC.

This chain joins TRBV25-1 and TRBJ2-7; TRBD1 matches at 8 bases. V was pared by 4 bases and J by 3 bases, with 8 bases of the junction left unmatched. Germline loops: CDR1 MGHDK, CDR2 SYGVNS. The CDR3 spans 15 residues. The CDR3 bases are TGTGCCAGCAGTGCGAGCAGGGGGCAGAGCTACGAGCAGTACTTC. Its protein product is CASSASRGQSYEQYF.

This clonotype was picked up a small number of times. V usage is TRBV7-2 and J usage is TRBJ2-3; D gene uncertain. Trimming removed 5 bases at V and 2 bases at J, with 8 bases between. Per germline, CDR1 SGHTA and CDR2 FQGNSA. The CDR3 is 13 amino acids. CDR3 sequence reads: CASSRRNTDTQYF. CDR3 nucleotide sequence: TGTGCCAGCAGCCGACGGAACACAGATACGCAGTATTTT.

The DNA for the CDR3 is TGTGCCAGCAGTATCACCGGGACACCCGGCGCGAATTCACCCCTCCACTTT. Translating gives CASSITGTPGANSPLHF. J is TRBJ1-6 and V is TRBV2, with a tentative D call TRBD1 (6 bases). V was clipped by 5 bases and J by 7 bases, with 21 bases between them. The CDR3 runs to 17 residues. Germline-derived CDR1 and CDR2 are SNHLY and FYNNEI.

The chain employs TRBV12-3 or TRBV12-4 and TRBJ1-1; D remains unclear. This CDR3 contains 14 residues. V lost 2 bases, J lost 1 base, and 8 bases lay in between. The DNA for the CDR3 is TGTGCCAGCAGTTTATCACAGCCGAACACTGAAGCTTTCTTT. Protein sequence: CASSLSQPNTEAFF.

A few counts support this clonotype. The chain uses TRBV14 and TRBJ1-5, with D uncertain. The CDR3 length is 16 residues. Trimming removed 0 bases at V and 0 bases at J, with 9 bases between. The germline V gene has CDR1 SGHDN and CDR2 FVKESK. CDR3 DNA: TGTGCCAGCAGCCAAGATCCCTGGTATAGCAATCAGCCCCAGCATTTT. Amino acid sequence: CASSQDPWYSNQPQHF.

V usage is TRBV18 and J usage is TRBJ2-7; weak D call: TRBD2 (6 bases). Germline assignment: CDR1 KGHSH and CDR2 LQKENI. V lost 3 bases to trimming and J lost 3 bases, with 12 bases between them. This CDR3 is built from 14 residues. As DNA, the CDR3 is TGTGCCAGCTCACCGTCGCAGGACTACTACGAGCAGTACTTC. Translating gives CASSPSQDYYEQYF.

CDR3 bases: TGCAGCGTAAGCCAACAGGGAGACACTGAAGCTTTCTTT. The encoded protein is CSVSQQGDTEAFF. The rearrangement joins TRBV29-1 to TRBJ1-1; D might be TRBD1 (6 bases). V was cut by 6 bases and J by 3 bases, with 14 bases left in between. The length of the CDR3 is 13 residues. Germline CDR1 and CDR2: SQVTM and ANQGSEA.